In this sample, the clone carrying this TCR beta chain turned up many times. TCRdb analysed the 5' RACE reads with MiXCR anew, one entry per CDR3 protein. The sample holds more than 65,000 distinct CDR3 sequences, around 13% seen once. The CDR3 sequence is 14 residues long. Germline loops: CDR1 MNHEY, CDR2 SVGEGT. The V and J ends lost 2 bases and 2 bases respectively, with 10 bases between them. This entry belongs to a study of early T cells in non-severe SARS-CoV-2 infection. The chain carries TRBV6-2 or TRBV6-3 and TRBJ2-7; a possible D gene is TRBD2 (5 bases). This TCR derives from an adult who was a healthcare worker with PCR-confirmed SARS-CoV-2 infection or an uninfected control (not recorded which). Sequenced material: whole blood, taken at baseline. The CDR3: CASSYGGGAYEQYF. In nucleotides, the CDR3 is TGTGCCAGCAGTTACGGAGGAGGAGCCTACGAGCAGTACTTC.